Described below is a single TCR beta chain sequence and its context. The sample has other DNA sequences that encode this CDR3 too. The data were taken from a study of blood T cell repertoires in COVID-19. Study-wide background: The United States, Italy and Spain supplied acute and convalescent COVID-19 samples. PBMCs, B-cell-depleted T cells, or T cells provided the cDNA or gDNA that made up the material.

Patients at the Seattle site were enrolled during active infection and followed longitudinally. Germline CDR1 reads KGHSH; CDR2 reads LQKENI. There are 14 residues in the CDR3. V lost 2 bases and J lost 0, with 7 bases in between. In the source study's methods: Amplification with reference gene primers provided the estimates of nucleated cell counts. Assay: immunoSEQ multiplex PCR; the TCRdb copy retains only in-frame clones and omits some. V and J calls and clone size are copied from that table; D and trimming were computed from the DNA. This sample has about 200,000 clones, with around 83% found just once.

The V gene is TRBV18, the J gene TRBJ1-2; D ambiguous. The source of this sequence is an elderly woman with COVID-19, enrolled during active disease. The source material was peripheral blood. The CDR3 DNA follows: TGTGCCAGCTCACCAAGGGAGACTAACTATGGCTACACCTTC. Translating it yields CASSPRETNYGYTF.